This record concerns one TCR beta chain sequence. This CDR3 region has 15 residues. CDR1 and CDR2 (germline): DFQATT, SNEGSKA (reference sequence). The V and J ends lost 3 bases and 7 bases, in that order; junction bases with no gene match: 9. Unique molecular identifiers were incorporated when the TCRbeta library was constructed. One entry per CDR3 protein, called by TCRdb with MiXCR from the PCR reads. The sample shows 200,000 to 300,000 distinct CDR3 sequences, more than 20% of them seen only once. This sample stems from a study of T-cell reconstitution after alpha-beta-depleted transplantation in children.

This TCR derives from a female patient between 2 and 15 years old who had a stem cell transplant for congenital amegakaryocytic thrombocytopenia, so the T cells may come from the graft donor. V usage is TRBV20-1 and J usage is TRBJ2-7, with 13 bases aligning to TRBD2. Sequencing was performed on PBMCs, mostly from graft donor cells, taken 360 days after TCRalphabeta/CD19-depleted stem cell transplant. The CDR3 nucleotides read TGCAGTGCTAGGCCCTTTGGACTAGCGGGGGAGGAGCAGTACTTC. Amino acid sequence: CSARPFGLAGEEQYF.